The present T cell receptor beta chain was sequenced within a study of blood T cell repertoires in COVID-19. Study at large: The origin of the acute and convalescent COVID-19 samples was the United States, Italy and Spain. In each case, the material was cDNA or gDNA derived from T cells, B-cell-depleted T cells, or PBMCs.

Original processing notes: Scientists estimated how many nucleated cells there were by amplifying reference gene primers. Method: immunoSEQ multiplex PCR; TCRdb's copy keeps in-frame clones and lacks some. That table gives V, J and clone size, and the DNA gave D and trimming. The sample includes about 95,000 clones, about 89% of them seen just once. The trim removed 5 bases at V and 5 bases at J, leaving 2 bases unmatched. The CDR3 contains 13 residues. Germline CDR1 WSHSY, CDR2 SAAADI. The V and J genes are TRBV10-2 and TRBJ1-4; TRBD1 matches 7 bases. What was sequenced was peripheral blood. The TCR sequence derives from a woman in her 70s with acute or convalescent COVID-19. The chain's CDR3 is CASSRDRNEKLFF. CDR3 sequence (DNA): TGCGCCAGCAGTAGGGACAGAAATGAAAAACTGTTTTTT.